The present TCR beta chain was sequenced within a study of PD-1 blockade in mismatch repair-deficient tumors. The wider study: Enrolled about 2012-2016, patients had progressing, pretreated mismatch repair-deficient cancers of over nine types.

Trimming left V 4 bases short and J 2 bases short, with 15 bases between. From germline, CDR1 is SGHRS and CDR2 YFSETQ. The CDR3 runs to 15 residues. The table came from immunoSEQ multiplex PCR; TCRdb's copy has only in-frame clones and leaves some out. Among tens of thousands of clones listed, approximately 88% were seen once. Mismatch repair deficiency was confirmed in all patients, by PCR or immunohistochemistry. Three pembrolizumab responders had their TCRs sequenced. This clone showed up just once. Its matching antigen is unknown. Study outcomes and limitations: Tumor-resident clones, often absent from pretreatment blood, expanded after pembrolizumab and then contracted.

This chain connects TRBV5-1 to TRBJ1-1; tentative D call: TRBD1 (5 bases). This clonotype originated in an adult with mismatch repair-deficient cancer. The material sequenced was peripheral blood, taken 52 weeks after starting pembrolizumab. The CDR3 sequence is CASSRGWGFNTEAFF. CDR3 in DNA: TGCGCCAGCAGCCGAGGTTGGGGGTTCAACACTGAAGCTTTCTTT. Supplemented by reference TRBV5-1 and TRBJ1-1, the full variable domain reads KAGVTQTPRYLIKTRGQQVTLSCSPISGHRSVSWYQQTPGQGLQFLFEYFSETQRNKGNFPGRFSGRQFSNSRSEMNVSTLELGDSALYLCASSRGWGFNTEAFFGQGTRLTVV.